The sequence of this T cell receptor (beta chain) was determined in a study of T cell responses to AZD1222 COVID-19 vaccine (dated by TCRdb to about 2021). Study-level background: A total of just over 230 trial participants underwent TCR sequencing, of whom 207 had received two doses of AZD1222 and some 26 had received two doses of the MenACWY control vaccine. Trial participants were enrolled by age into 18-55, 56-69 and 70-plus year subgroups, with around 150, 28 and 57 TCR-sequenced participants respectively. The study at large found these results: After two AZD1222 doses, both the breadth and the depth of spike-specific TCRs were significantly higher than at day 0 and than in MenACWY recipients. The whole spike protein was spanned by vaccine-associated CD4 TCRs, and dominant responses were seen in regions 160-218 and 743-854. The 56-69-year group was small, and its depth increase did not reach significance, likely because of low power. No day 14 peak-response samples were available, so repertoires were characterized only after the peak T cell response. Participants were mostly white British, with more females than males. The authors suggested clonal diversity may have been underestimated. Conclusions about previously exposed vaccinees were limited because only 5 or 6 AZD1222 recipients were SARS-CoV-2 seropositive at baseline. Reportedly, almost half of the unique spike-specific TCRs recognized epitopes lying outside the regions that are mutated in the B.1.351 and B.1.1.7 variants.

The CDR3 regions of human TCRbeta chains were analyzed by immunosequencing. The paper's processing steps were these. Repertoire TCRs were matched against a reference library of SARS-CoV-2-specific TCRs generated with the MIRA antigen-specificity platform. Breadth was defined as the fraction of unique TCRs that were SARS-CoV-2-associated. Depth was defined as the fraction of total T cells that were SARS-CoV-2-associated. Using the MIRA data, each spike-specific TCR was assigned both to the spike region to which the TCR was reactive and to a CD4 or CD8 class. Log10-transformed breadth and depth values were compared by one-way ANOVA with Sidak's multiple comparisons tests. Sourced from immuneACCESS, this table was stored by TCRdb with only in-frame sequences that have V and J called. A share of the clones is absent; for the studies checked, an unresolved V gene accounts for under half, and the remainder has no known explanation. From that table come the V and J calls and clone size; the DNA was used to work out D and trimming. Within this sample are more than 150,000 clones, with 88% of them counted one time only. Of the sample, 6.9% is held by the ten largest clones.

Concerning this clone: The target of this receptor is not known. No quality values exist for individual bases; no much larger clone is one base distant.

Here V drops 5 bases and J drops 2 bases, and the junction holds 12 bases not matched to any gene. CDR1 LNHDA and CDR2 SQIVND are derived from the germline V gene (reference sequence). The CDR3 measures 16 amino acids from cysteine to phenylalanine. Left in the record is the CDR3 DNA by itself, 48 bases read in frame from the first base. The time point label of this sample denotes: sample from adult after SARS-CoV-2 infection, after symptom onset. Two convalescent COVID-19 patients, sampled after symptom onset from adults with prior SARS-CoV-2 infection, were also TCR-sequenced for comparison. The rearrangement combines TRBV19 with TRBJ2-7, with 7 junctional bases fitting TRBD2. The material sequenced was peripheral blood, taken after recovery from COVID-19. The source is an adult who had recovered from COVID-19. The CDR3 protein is CASSPLGGTLTYEQYF. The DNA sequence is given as TGTGCCAGTAGTCCCTTGGGAGGGACTCTAACCTACGAGCAGTACTTC. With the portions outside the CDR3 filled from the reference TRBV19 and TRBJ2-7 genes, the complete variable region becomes DGGITQSPKYLFRKEGQNVTLSCEQNLNHDAMYWYRQDPGQGLRLIYYSQIVNDFQKGDIAEGYSVSREKKESFPLTVTSAQKNPTAFYLCASSPLGGTLTYEQYFGPGTRLTVT.